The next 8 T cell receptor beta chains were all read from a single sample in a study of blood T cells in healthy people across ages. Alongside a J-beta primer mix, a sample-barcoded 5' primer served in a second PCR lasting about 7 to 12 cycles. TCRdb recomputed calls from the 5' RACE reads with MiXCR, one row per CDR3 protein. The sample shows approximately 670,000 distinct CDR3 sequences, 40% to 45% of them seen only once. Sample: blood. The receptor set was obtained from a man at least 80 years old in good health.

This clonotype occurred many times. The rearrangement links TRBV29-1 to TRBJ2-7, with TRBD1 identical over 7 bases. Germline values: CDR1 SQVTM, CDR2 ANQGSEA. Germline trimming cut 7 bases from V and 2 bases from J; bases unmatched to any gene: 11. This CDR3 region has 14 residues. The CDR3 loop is CSATLQGRPYEQYF. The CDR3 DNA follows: TGCAGCGCTACCCTACAGGGGCGTCCCTACGAGCAGTACTTC.

The CDR3 reads CASSQDRGLTKNIQYF. The CDR3 nucleotides are TGTGCCAGCAGCCAAGACAGGGGGTTGACCAAAAACATTCAGTACTTC. V gene TRBV7-2 combines with J gene TRBJ2-4; 9 nucleotides match TRBD1. Germline lookup yields CDR1 SGHTA and CDR2 FQGNSA. J lost 2 bases, V lost 5 bases, and 7 bases had no gene match. This CDR3 is 16 amino acids long.

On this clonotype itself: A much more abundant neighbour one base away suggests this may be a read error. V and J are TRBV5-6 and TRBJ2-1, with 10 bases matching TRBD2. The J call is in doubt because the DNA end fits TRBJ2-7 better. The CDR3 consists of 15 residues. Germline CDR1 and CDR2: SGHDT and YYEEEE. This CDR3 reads CASSLVSGRACEQYF. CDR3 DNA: TGTGCCAGCAGCTTAGTAAGCGGGAGGGCCTGTGAGCAGTACTTC.

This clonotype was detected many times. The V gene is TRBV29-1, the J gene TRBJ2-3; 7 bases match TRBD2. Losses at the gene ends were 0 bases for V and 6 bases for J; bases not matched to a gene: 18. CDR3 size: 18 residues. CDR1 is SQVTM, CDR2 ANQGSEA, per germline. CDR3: CSVEDPRGEQSLGDTQYF. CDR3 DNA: TGCAGCGTTGAAGATCCCCGGGGGGAACAGTCCCTAGGGGATACGCAGTATTTT.

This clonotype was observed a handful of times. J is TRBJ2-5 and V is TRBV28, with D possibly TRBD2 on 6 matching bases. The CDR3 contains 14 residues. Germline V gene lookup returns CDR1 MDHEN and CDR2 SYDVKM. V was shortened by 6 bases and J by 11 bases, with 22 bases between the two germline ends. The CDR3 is CASRSTGGRLEQYF. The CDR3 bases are TGTGCCAGCAGGTCCACCGGGGGTCGCCTGGAGCAGTACTTC.

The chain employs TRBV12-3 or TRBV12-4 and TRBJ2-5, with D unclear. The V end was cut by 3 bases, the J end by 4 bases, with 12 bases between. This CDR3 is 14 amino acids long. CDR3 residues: CASSFRAPGETQYF. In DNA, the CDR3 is TGTGCCAGCAGTTTTCGGGCCCCGGGAGAGACCCAGTACTTC.

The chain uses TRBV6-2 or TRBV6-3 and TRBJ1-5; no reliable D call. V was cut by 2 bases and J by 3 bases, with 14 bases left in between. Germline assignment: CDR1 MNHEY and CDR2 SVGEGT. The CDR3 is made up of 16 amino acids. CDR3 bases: TGTGCCAGCAGTTACCCCTCGAGGCTCACCAATCAGCCCCAGCATTTT. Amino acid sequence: CASSYPSRLTNQPQHF.

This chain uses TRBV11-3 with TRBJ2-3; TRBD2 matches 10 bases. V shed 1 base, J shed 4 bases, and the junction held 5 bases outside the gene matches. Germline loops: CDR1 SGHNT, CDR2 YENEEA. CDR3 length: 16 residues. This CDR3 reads CASSLGASGSSDTQYF. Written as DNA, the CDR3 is TGTGCCAGCAGCTTAGGAGCTAGCGGGAGTTCAGATACGCAGTATTTT.